By share, the clone carrying this T cell receptor (beta chain) ranks as medium-sized. The data originate from a study of T cell changes during pregnancy in multiple sclerosis. Profiled with immunoSEQ multiplex PCR; TCRdb holds only in-frame clones, not every one. The sample lists 30,000 or so clones, 89% occurring once. Here the sequenced sample was CD4+ T cells from peripheral blood mononuclear cells, taken in the second trimester of pregnancy. The sequence was obtained from a female donor with multiple sclerosis, enrolled in a pregnancy study.

The CDR3 loop is CAWSWENEAFF. The CDR3 nucleotides are TGTGCCTGGAGCTGGGAGAATGAAGCTTTCTTT. The chain links TRBV30 to TRBJ1-1; unclear D gene. Trimming stripped 3 bases from V and 7 bases from J, with 9 bases between. The CDR3 is 11 amino acids. Germline-derived CDR1 and CDR2 are GTSNPN and SVGIG (reference sequence).